This T cell receptor (beta chain) emerged from a study of naive and memory T cell subsets. An oligonucleotide containing a UMI was ligated to the 3' end of TCR cDNA. Ligated cDNA underwent four rounds of PCR with nested alpha and beta constant region primers and SP2. TCRdb re-analysed the 5' RACE reads in MiXCR, keeping a single row per CDR3 protein. The table has more than 60,000 distinct CDR3 sequences, less than 10% seen once. V was trimmed by 2 bases and J by 8 bases, leaving 18 bases between them. Germline lookup yields CDR1 MNHEY and CDR2 SVGAGI. The CDR3 has 15 residues. This sequence originates from a female donor in good health. V and J are TRBV6-5 and TRBJ1-2; perhaps TRBD1 as D (5 bases). CDR3 in amino acids: CASSYVLGRDGGYTF. CDR3 bases: TGTGCCAGCAGTTACGTATTGGGCAGGGATGGCGGCTACACCTTC.